A selection of T cell receptor beta chains follows, all from one sample in a study of CD8 T cells in Susac syndrome. TCRdb used MiXCR to reprocess the immunoSEQ multiplex PCR reads, holding one entry per CDR3 protein. Of approximately 270,000 distinct CDR3 sequences listed, around 93% are singletons. Sequencing input: CD4+ T cells from PBMCs. Receptor source: a human donor with multiple sclerosis. The CDR3 runs from the conserved cysteine through the conserved F or W. Fields, in order: D gene, clone size, V gene, J gene, CDR3 DNA, CDR3 protein. D genes are given only for firm matches. Clone size is shown for a subset of rows, as once, few, many or a class of expanded clone.

d_call: TRBD1
clone_size: NA
v_call: TRBV6-1
j_call: TRBJ1-6
cdr3_nt: TGTGCCAGCAGACAGGGGTATTCACCCCTCCACTTT
cdr3_aa: CASRQGYSPLHF

d_call: NA
clone_size: NA
v_call: TRBV7-8
j_call: TRBJ2-1
cdr3_nt: TGTGCCAGCAGCTCAGGTAGCTGGGGTGAGCAGTTCTTC
cdr3_aa: CASSSGSWGEQFF

d_call: NA
clone_size: NA
v_call: TRBV5-1
j_call: TRBJ2-3
cdr3_nt: TGCGCCAGCAGCGCGTTAAGGGACTCGCAGTATTTT
cdr3_aa: CASSALRDSQYF

d_call: NA
clone_size: NA
v_call: TRBV7-3
j_call: TRBJ2-6
cdr3_nt: TGTGCCAGCAGTAGGGCTAAGGGCGGTGGGGCCAACGTCCTGACTTTC
cdr3_aa: CASSRAKGGGANVLTF

d_call: NA
clone_size: once
v_call: TRBV7-9
j_call: TRBJ1-4
cdr3_nt: TGTGCCAGCAGCCAACAACAGGGCCCTTCGGAAAAACTGTTTTTT
cdr3_aa: CASSQQQGPSEKLFF

d_call: NA
clone_size: NA
v_call: TRBV20-1
j_call: TRBJ1-1
cdr3_nt: TGCAGTGCTAGACCAGGATTCAACACTGAAGCTTTCTTT
cdr3_aa: CSARPGFNTEAFF

d_call: NA
clone_size: NA
v_call: TRBV9
j_call: TRBJ1-2
cdr3_nt: TGTGCCAGCAGCGTAGGGCTGTTTTACACTGGCTACACCTTC
cdr3_aa: CASSVGLFYTGYTF

d_call: TRBD1
clone_size: NA
v_call: TRBV3-1
j_call: TRBJ2-2
cdr3_nt: TGTGCCAGCAGCCAAGGCCACCCAACAGGGGGACCCGGGGAGCTGTTTTTT
cdr3_aa: CASSQGHPTGGPGELFF

d_call: TRBD2
clone_size: NA
v_call: TRBV4-1
j_call: TRBJ2-1
cdr3_nt: TGCGCCAGCAGCCCGAACCTGGGACTAGCGGGGTACAATGAGCAGTTCTTC
cdr3_aa: CASSPNLGLAGYNEQFF

d_call: TRBD1
clone_size: NA
v_call: TRBV5-1
j_call: TRBJ2-5
cdr3_nt: TGCGCCAGCAGCCAGGGACAGGGACAAGAGACCCAGTACTTC
cdr3_aa: CASSQGQGQETQYF

d_call: NA
clone_size: NA
v_call: TRBV20-1
j_call: TRBJ2-1
cdr3_nt: TGCAGTGCTAGAGTGGGGAATGAGCAGTTCTTC
cdr3_aa: CSARVGNEQFF

d_call: NA
clone_size: NA
v_call: TRBV7-6
j_call: TRBJ2-7
cdr3_nt: TGTGCCAGCAGCTCCCACTCCTACGAGCAGTACTTC
cdr3_aa: CASSSHSYEQYF

d_call: NA
clone_size: NA
v_call: TRBV4-2
j_call: TRBJ2-2
cdr3_nt: TGTGCCAGCAGCCAAGTATTAGGCCCGGACACCGGGGAGCTGTTTTTT
cdr3_aa: CASSQVLGPDTGELFF

d_call: NA
clone_size: NA
v_call: TRBV29-1
j_call: TRBJ1-5
cdr3_nt: TGCAGCGCCGAATTCACAGGCCCCGGGCCCCAGCATTTT
cdr3_aa: CSAEFTGPGPQHF

d_call: NA
clone_size: NA
v_call: TRBV5-4
j_call: TRBJ2-3
cdr3_nt: TGTGCCAGCAGCTTAGGGGGTCGAACCGACACAGATACGCAGTATTTT
cdr3_aa: CASSLGGRTDTDTQYF

d_call: NA
clone_size: NA
v_call: TRBV25-1
j_call: TRBJ1-1
cdr3_nt: TGTGCCAGCAGTGAATTGGACAGTTTAATGGCTTTCTTT
cdr3_aa: CASSELDSLMAFF

d_call: NA
clone_size: NA
v_call: TRBV14
j_call: TRBJ2-3
cdr3_nt: TGTGCCAGCAGCCGGAACCCCGGGATTAGTACAGATACGCAGTATTTT
cdr3_aa: CASSRNPGISTDTQYF

d_call: NA
clone_size: NA
v_call: TRBV7-2
j_call: TRBJ2-3
cdr3_nt: TGTGCCAGCAGCTTAGCAGTAGGAACGCAGTATTTT
cdr3_aa: CASSLAVGTQYF

d_call: NA
clone_size: NA
v_call: TRBV5-1
j_call: TRBJ1-1
cdr3_nt: TGCGCCAGCAGCTCAGGAGATAGACGGGCTGAAGTTTTCTTT
cdr3_aa: CASSSGDRRAEVFF

d_call: NA
clone_size: NA
v_call: TRBV7-3
j_call: TRBJ2-5
cdr3_nt: TGTGCCAGCAGCTACCGGGCTAGGGAGACCCAGTACTTC
cdr3_aa: CASSYRARETQYF

d_call: TRBD1
clone_size: NA
v_call: TRBV7-7
j_call: TRBJ2-7
cdr3_nt: TGTGCCAGCAGCACGGGACAGGGCTACGAGCAGTACTTC
cdr3_aa: CASSTGQGYEQYF

d_call: NA
clone_size: NA
v_call: TRBV15
j_call: TRBJ1-2
cdr3_nt: TGTGCCACCAGCAGAGATTTCCCAGGTGGGAATGGCTACACCTTC
cdr3_aa: CATSRDFPGGNGYTF

d_call: NA
clone_size: once
v_call: TRBV4-1
j_call: TRBJ1-4
cdr3_nt: TGCGCCAGCAGCCAAACCCTTACACCAGCAACTAATGAAAAACTGTTTTTT
cdr3_aa: CASSQTLTPATNEKLFF

d_call: TRBD1
clone_size: NA
v_call: TRBV2
j_call: TRBJ2-6
cdr3_nt: TGTGCCAGCAGCGCCGGTCGACAGGGTAGGGCTGGGGCCAACGTCCTGACTTTC
cdr3_aa: CASSAGRQGRAGANVLTF

d_call: NA
clone_size: NA
v_call: TRBV24-1
j_call: TRBJ1-2
cdr3_nt: TGTGCCACCAGTGACCCCGGCGCAGGGTATGGCTACACCTTC
cdr3_aa: CATSDPGAGYGYTF

d_call: NA
clone_size: NA
v_call: TRBV9
j_call: TRBJ2-5
cdr3_nt: TGTGCCAGCAGCGTAGGTCAGCAAGAGACCCAGTACTTC
cdr3_aa: CASSVGQQETQYF

d_call: NA
clone_size: once
v_call: TRBV15
j_call: TRBJ2-3
cdr3_nt: TGTGCCACCAGCAGAGATTTGGAGCCGGCGGGCACAGATACGCAGTATTTT
cdr3_aa: CATSRDLEPAGTDTQYF

d_call: NA
clone_size: NA
v_call: TRBV20-1
j_call: TRBJ2-5
cdr3_nt: TGCAGTGCTTCTGATCGGTTTTTAGAGACCCAGTACTTC
cdr3_aa: CSASDRFLETQYF

d_call: NA
clone_size: NA
v_call: TRBV6-1
j_call: TRBJ1-3
cdr3_nt: TGTGCCAGCGGAGGGGACCGCGTCTCTGGAAACACCATATATTTT
cdr3_aa: CASGGDRVSGNTIYF

d_call: NA
clone_size: NA
v_call: TRBV19
j_call: TRBJ1-2
cdr3_nt: TGTGCCAGTAGTATAAGTGGCGGCTACACCTTC
cdr3_aa: CASSISGGYTF

d_call: TRBD1
clone_size: NA
v_call: TRBV11-2
j_call: TRBJ1-2
cdr3_nt: TGTGCCAGCAGCTCAGGGAACAGGGGGCTGAGCTATGGCTACACCTTC
cdr3_aa: CASSSGNRGLSYGYTF

d_call: NA
clone_size: NA
v_call: TRBV12-3/TRBV12-4
j_call: TRBJ1-4
cdr3_nt: TGTGCCAGCAGTTTAAGGGCAGAGGGCACTGAAAAACTGTTTTTT
cdr3_aa: CASSLRAEGTEKLFF

d_call: NA
clone_size: NA
v_call: TRBV4-1
j_call: TRBJ2-1
cdr3_nt: TGCGCCAGCAGCCAAGACATCTTGGGCGGGAAGTACAATGAGCAGTTCTTC
cdr3_aa: CASSQDILGGKYNEQFF

d_call: TRBD2
clone_size: NA
v_call: TRBV7-9
j_call: TRBJ2-2
cdr3_nt: TGTGCCAGCAGATCCCGGGGACTAGCGGGATCGGTGAACACCGGGGAGCTGTTTTTT
cdr3_aa: CASRSRGLAGSVNTGELFF

d_call: NA
clone_size: NA
v_call: TRBV3-1
j_call: TRBJ2-3
cdr3_nt: TGTGCCAGCAGCCAAGGGGTCGGTGGCCAAGATACGCAGTATTTT
cdr3_aa: CASSQGVGGQDTQYF

d_call: TRBD1
clone_size: once
v_call: TRBV19
j_call: TRBJ1-6
cdr3_nt: TGTGCCAGTAGTATACTCGCCACAGGGGGTAATTCACCCCTCCACTTT
cdr3_aa: CASSILATGGNSPLHF

d_call: TRBD1
clone_size: once
v_call: TRBV3-1
j_call: TRBJ1-1
cdr3_nt: TGTGCCAGCAGCCCGACAGGGGTGGATGAAGCTTTCTTT
cdr3_aa: CASSPTGVDEAFF

d_call: NA
clone_size: NA
v_call: TRBV12-3/TRBV12-4
j_call: TRBJ2-4
cdr3_nt: TGTGCCAGCAACCAGATGGGCATTCAGTACTTC
cdr3_aa: CASNQMGIQYF

d_call: TRBD1
clone_size: NA
v_call: TRBV7-2
j_call: TRBJ2-4
cdr3_nt: TGTGCCAGCAGCCCAGACAGGGTTGGTGCCAAAAACATTCAGTACTTC
cdr3_aa: CASSPDRVGAKNIQYF

d_call: TRBD2
clone_size: NA
v_call: TRBV13
j_call: TRBJ2-3
cdr3_nt: TGTGCCAGCAGCTTAGCTGTTGGGAGGGCCTTCACAGATACGCAGTATTTT
cdr3_aa: CASSLAVGRAFTDTQYF

d_call: NA
clone_size: NA
v_call: TRBV12-3/TRBV12-4
j_call: TRBJ1-4
cdr3_nt: TGTGCCAGCAGACGGGACACAACTAATGAAAAACTGTTTTTT
cdr3_aa: CASRRDTTNEKLFF

d_call: NA
clone_size: NA
v_call: TRBV6-2/TRBV6-3
j_call: TRBJ1-1
cdr3_nt: TGTGCCAGCAGTTATTCCGGGCAGGGCACTGAAGCTTTCTTT
cdr3_aa: CASSYSGQGTEAFF

d_call: TRBD1
clone_size: NA
v_call: TRBV20-1
j_call: TRBJ1-1
cdr3_nt: TGCAGTGCAATCGGGACAGGGGGCCAACCCGAAGCTTTCTTT
cdr3_aa: CSAIGTGGQPEAFF

d_call: NA
clone_size: NA
v_call: TRBV7-9
j_call: TRBJ1-2
cdr3_nt: TGTGCCAGCAGCTTTGGGCAGCCGATCTATGGCTACACCTTC
cdr3_aa: CASSFGQPIYGYTF

d_call: TRBD1
clone_size: NA
v_call: TRBV19
j_call: TRBJ2-6
cdr3_nt: TGTGCCGTCTCACCAGGGACAGGGCAACCTGGGGCCAACGTCCTGACTTTC
cdr3_aa: CAVSPGTGQPGANVLTF

d_call: NA
clone_size: NA
v_call: TRBV5-1
j_call: TRBJ2-1
cdr3_nt: TGCGCCAGCAGCTTGAGGGGCACTAGCAATGAGCAGTTCTTC
cdr3_aa: CASSLRGTSNEQFF

d_call: NA
clone_size: NA
v_call: TRBV7-7
j_call: TRBJ2-2
cdr3_nt: TGTGCCAGCAGCGCCGCAGGGAACACCGGGGAGCTGTTTTTT
cdr3_aa: CASSAAGNTGELFF

d_call: NA
clone_size: NA
v_call: TRBV28
j_call: TRBJ2-7
cdr3_nt: TGTGCCAGCAGCGGGAGCTCGCTGAGCATGTACGAGCAGTACTTC
cdr3_aa: CASSGSSLSMYEQYF

d_call: NA
clone_size: NA
v_call: TRBV10-3
j_call: TRBJ1-5
cdr3_nt: TGTGCCACCGTCAAGGACAATAGCAATCAGCCCCAGCATTTT
cdr3_aa: CATVKDNSNQPQHF

d_call: NA
clone_size: NA
v_call: TRBV7-6
j_call: TRBJ2-7
cdr3_nt: TGTGCCAGCAGCGTGGGACCCTCCTACGAGCAGTACTTC
cdr3_aa: CASSVGPSYEQYF